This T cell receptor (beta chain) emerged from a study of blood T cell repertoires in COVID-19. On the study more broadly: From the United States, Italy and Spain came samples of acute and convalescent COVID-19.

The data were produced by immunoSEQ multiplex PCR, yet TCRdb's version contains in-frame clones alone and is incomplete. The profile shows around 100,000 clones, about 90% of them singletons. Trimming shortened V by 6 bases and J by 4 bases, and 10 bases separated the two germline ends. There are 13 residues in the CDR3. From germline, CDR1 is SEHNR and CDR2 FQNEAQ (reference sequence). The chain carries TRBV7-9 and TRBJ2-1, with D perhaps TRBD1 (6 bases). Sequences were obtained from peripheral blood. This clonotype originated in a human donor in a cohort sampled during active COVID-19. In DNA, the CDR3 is TGTGCCAGCAGTCCAACAGGGTACAATGAGCAGTTCTTC. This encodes CASSPTGYNEQFF.